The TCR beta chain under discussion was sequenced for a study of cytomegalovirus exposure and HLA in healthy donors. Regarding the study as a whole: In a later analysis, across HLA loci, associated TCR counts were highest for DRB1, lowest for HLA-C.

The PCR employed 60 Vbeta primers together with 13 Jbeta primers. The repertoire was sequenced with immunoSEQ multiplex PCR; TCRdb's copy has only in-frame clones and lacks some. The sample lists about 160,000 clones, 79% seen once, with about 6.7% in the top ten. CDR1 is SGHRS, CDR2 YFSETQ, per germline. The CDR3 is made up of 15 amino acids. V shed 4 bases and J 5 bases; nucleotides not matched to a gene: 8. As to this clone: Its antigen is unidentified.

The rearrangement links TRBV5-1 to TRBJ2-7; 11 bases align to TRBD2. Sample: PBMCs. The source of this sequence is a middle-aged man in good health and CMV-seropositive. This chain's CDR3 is CASSDLLAGGHEQYF. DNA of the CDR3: TGCGCCAGCAGCGACCTTCTAGCGGGAGGCCACGAGCAGTACTTC. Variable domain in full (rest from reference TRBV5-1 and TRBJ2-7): KAGVTQTPRYLIKTRGQQVTLSCSPISGHRSVSWYQQTPGQGLQFLFEYFSETQRNKGNFPGRFSGRQFSNSRSEMNVSTLELGDSALYLCASSDLLAGGHEQYFGPGTRLTVT.